Listed here are 31 T cell receptor beta chains from one sample, sequenced in a study of identical twins. TCRdb used MiXCR to reprocess the 5' RACE reads, holding one entry per CDR3 protein. The sample lists around 1.7 million distinct CDR3 sequences; about 31% were seen once. Sequencing used cord blood. Receptors were obtained from a newborn girl in good health.

The chain has TRBV30 and TRBJ1-2, with 7 bases aligning to TRBD1. Germline values: CDR1 GTSNPN, CDR2 SVGIG (reference sequence). The CDR3 totals 10 residues. The J segment lost 11 bases and the V segment lost 5 bases, leaving 5 bases of the junction unmatched. The CDR3 spells CAWGTDRYTF. CDR3 sequence (DNA): TGTGCCTGGGGGACAGACAGATACACCTTC. The full variable domain, its missing parts supplied by reference TRBV30 and TRBJ1-2, is SQTIHQWPATLVQPVGSPLSLECTVEGTSNPNLYWYRQAAGRGLQLLFYSVGIGQISSEVPQNLSASRPQDRQFILSSKKLLLSDSGFYLCAWGTDRYTFGSGTRLTVV.

This clonotype occurred a few times. V and J are TRBV14 and TRBJ2-1; TRBD1 might be the D (6 bases). CDR3 size: 20 residues. The germline V gene has CDR1 SGHDN and CDR2 FVKESK. V shed 4 bases and J shed 0 bases, with 25 bases lying between them. The CDR3 DNA sequence: TGTGCCAGCAGCCTCCGCCGGGCAGGGGTCTTCTTTAGCTCCTACAATGAGCAGTTCTTC. Translating gives CASSLRRAGVFFSSYNEQFF.

This clonotype was seen a handful of times. This chain joins TRBV5-6 and TRBJ1-2, with 8 bases identical to TRBD1. Germline V CDR1 and CDR2: SGHDT, YYEEEE. The CDR3 covers 15 residues. Germline trimming cut 2 bases from V and 6 bases from J; bases unmatched to any gene: 9. The CDR3 nucleotides read TGTGCCAGCAGCTTTTTCGGGACAGGCGGTCATGGCTACACCTTC. This translates into CASSFFGTGGHGYTF.

The genes are TRBV6-1 and TRBJ1-2; D is unresolved. CDR1 MNHNS and CDR2 SASEGT come from the germline V gene. Between the trimmed V and J ends, which lost 6 bases and 3 bases, there was a span of 11 bases. This CDR3 is built from 13 residues. The CDR3 nucleotides are TGTGCCAGCAGAGGACGGAGCTACTATGGCTACACCTTC. Translation: CASRGRSYYGYTF.

This clonotype has just a few counts. The gene calls are TRBV24-1 and TRBJ2-1, with 9 bases lining up with TRBD1. The end of the DNA fits TRBJ2-7 better, so the J call may be wrong. Germline-derived CDR1 and CDR2 are KGHDR and SFDVKD. The length of the CDR3 is 16 residues. In DNA, the CDR3 is TGTGCCACCAGTGATTTGGGACAGGGGTCCTACAATGAGCAGTACTTC. Protein sequence: CATSDLGQGSYNEQYF.

V is TRBV25-1 and J is TRBJ2-4, with D unclear. The J call is doubtful: the DNA matches TRBJ2-7 better. Germline V lookup: CDR1 MGHDK, CDR2 SYGVNS. The CDR3 covers 12 residues. CDR3 bases: TGTGCCAGCAGTGATTCCGGGCGCGAGCAGTACTTC. It yields the protein CASSDSGREQYF.

This clonotype was detected a few times. This rearrangement joins TRBV7-2 to TRBJ1-1; no clear D gene. V was shortened by 1 base and J by 7 bases, with 7 bases between the two germline ends. CDR1 and CDR2 from the germline V gene are SGHTA and FQGNSA. The CDR3 sequence is 12 residues long. This CDR3 is CASSLEGIEAFF. The CDR3, as DNA: TGTGCCAGCAGCTTAGAAGGGATTGAAGCTTTCTTT.

In its sample, this clonotype was seen many times. The chain has TRBV24-1 and TRBJ2-3; possibly TRBD1 for D (6 bases). Trimming took off 4 bases at V and 6 bases at J, with 10 bases between the two ends. The germline V gene encodes CDR1 KGHDR and CDR2 SFDVKD. This CDR3 has 13 residues. The CDR3 protein is CATSDYTGDTQYF. As DNA, the CDR3 is TGTGCCACCAGTGACTATACAGGGGATACGCAGTATTTT.

V gene TRBV5-1 combines with J gene TRBJ2-3; 9 bases map to TRBD1. The CDR3 has 15 amino acids. V dropped 6 bases and J dropped 5; count of bases not matched to a gene: 10. Per the germline V gene, CDR1 is SGHRS and CDR2 is YFSETQ. The CDR3 DNA follows: TGCGCCAGCACCGGCGGGACAGGGCTGGTAGATACGCAGTATTTT. Amino acid sequence: CASTGGTGLVDTQYF. The full variable domain, its missing parts supplied by reference TRBV5-1 and TRBJ2-3, is KAGVTQTPRYLIKTRGQQVTLSCSPISGHRSVSWYQQTPGQGLQFLFEYFSETQRNKGNFPGRFSGRQFSNSRSEMNVSTLELGDSALYLCASTGGTGLVDTQYFGPGTRLTVL.

On this clonotype itself: A much larger clone differs from this one at a single base, so this may be a read error. V is TRBV5-1 and J is TRBJ2-1; TRBD2 is a possible D gene (5 bases). CDR1 is SGHRS, CDR2 YFSETQ, per germline. The CDR3 is 15 residues long. CDR3 loop: CASSLVLAPYNERFF. The CDR3 DNA reads TGCGCCAGCAGCTTGGTCCTAGCCCCCTACAATGAGCGGTTCTTC.

The table lists this clonotype with many counts. The chain links TRBV27 to TRBJ2-1; no clear D gene. In germline, CDR1 is MNHEY, CDR2 SMNVEV (reference sequence). This CDR3 is built from 13 residues. The V gene lost 3 bases and the J gene lost 2 bases, with 5 bases spanning the gap. CDR3 sequence (DNA): TGTGCCAGCAGTTTTGGGGCCTACAATGAGCAGTTCTTC. This translates into CASSFGAYNEQFF.

In its sample, this clonotype was seen many times. This chain uses TRBV29-1 with TRBJ2-7, with a weak D call TRBD2 (6 bases). The CDR3 consists of 13 residues. V was pared by 7 bases and J by 2 bases, with 15 bases between. Per germline, CDR1 SQVTM and CDR2 ANQGSEA. CDR3: CSALLATTYEQYF. Here the CDR3 DNA reads TGCAGCGCCCTGCTAGCGACTACCTACGAGCAGTACTTC.

The gene calls are TRBV28 and TRBJ2-5, with D possibly matching TRBD2 (7 bases). Between the trimmed V and J ends, which lost 3 bases and 2 bases, there was a span of 13 bases. The CDR3 has 15 residues. Germline V gives CDR1 MDHEN, CDR2 SYDVKM. DNA of the CDR3: TGTGCCAGCAGTTTCCAGGGGACTAAACAAGAGACCCAGTACTTC. Protein: CASSFQGTKQETQYF.

The chain has TRBV3-1 and TRBJ2-1, with 8 nucleotides matching TRBD1. Germline loops: CDR1 LGHDT, CDR2 YNNKEL (reference sequence). The junction had 6 bases not matched to a gene; V was cut back by 7 bases and J by 4 bases. The CDR3 length is 14 residues. The CDR3 coding sequence is TGTGCCAGCACCCATAGACAGGGGTACAATGAGCAGTTCTTC. Translation: CASTHRQGYNEQFF.

The V call is TRBV7-2, the J call TRBJ2-3, with TRBD2 matching 8 bases. Trimming cost V 5 bases and J 4 bases; bases outside gene matches: 11. Germline CDR1 and CDR2: SGHTA and FQGNSA. The CDR3 runs 16 residues. CDR3: CASSQGSGSRPDTQYF. Written as DNA, the CDR3 is TGTGCCAGCAGCCAGGGAAGCGGGAGCCGCCCAGATACGCAGTATTTT.

A word on this clonotype: Since no conserved phenylalanine or tryptophan closes the CDR3, a read error is the likely cause. The chain has TRBV7-2 and TRBJ2-1; 9 nucleotides match TRBD2. Germline CDR1 is SGHTA and CDR2 is FQGNSA. The CDR3 covers 17 residues. V was pared by 1 base and J by 0 bases, with 4 bases of the junction left unmatched. The CDR3 coding sequence is TGTGCCAGCAGCTTAGTAGCTAGCGGGGCCTCCTACAATGAGCAGTTCCTC. Its protein is CASSLVASGASYNEQFL.

This clonotype was observed a handful of times. The chain links TRBV6-6 to TRBJ1-1; D ambiguous. CDR3 length: 14 amino acids. V dropped 8 bases and J dropped 0 bases, with 13 bases sitting between them. The germline V gene encodes CDR1 MNHNY and CDR2 SVGAGI (reference sequence). The CDR3 is CASSTEFLNTEAFF. The DNA for the CDR3 is TGTGCCAGCTCTACAGAGTTCCTGAACACTGAAGCTTTCTTT.

This clonotype was recorded a few times. This chain connects TRBV27 to TRBJ2-1, with 10 bases identical to TRBD1. V was pared by 3 bases and J by 9 bases, with 8 bases of the junction left unmatched. This CDR3 is 15 amino acids long. Looked up from germline, CDR1 is MNHEY and CDR2 is SMNVEV (reference sequence). The CDR3 region is CASSFRQGATGEQFF. CDR3 DNA sequence: TGTGCCAGCAGTTTCCGACAGGGGGCCACGGGTGAGCAGTTCTTC.

This rearrangement joins TRBV12-3 or TRBV12-4 to TRBJ2-7; D unclear. This CDR3 is 15 amino acids long. The ends were cut back, 3 bases at V and 2 bases at J, with 14 bases in the middle. The CDR3 sequence: CASSFRRAIPYEQYF. The CDR3 DNA reads TGTGCCAGCAGTTTCCGAAGGGCCATACCCTACGAGCAGTACTTC.

The chain links TRBV20-1 to TRBJ1-2; TRBD1 agrees at 9 bases. CDR3 size: 15 residues. Germline lookup yields CDR1 DFQATT and CDR2 SNEGSKA (reference sequence). With V trimmed by 0 bases and J by 3 bases, 5 bases remained unmatched. CDR3 in DNA: TGCAGTGCTAGAGACGGACAGGGGTTTGACTATGGCTACACCTTC. Amino acids: CSARDGQGFDYGYTF.

The chain recombines TRBV5-1 with TRBJ2-7; 16 nucleotides match TRBD2. V lost 4 bases, J lost 2 bases, and 3 bases stayed unmatched. From germline, CDR1 is SGHRS and CDR2 YFSETQ. The CDR3 loop spans 16 amino acids. For the CDR3, the DNA is TGCGCCAGCAGCACCGGGACTAGCGGGAGGGCCTACGAGCAGTACTTC. It is translated as CASSTGTSGRAYEQYF.

In its sample, this clonotype was seen many times. The chain's CDR3 is CSASGGRPYEQYF. CDR3 DNA sequence: TGCAGTGCTAGTGGCGGGAGACCGTACGAGCAGTACTTC. The rearrangement joins TRBV20-1 to TRBJ2-7, with 7 bases fitting TRBD2. J was trimmed by 4 bases and V by 3 bases; bases with no gene match: 6. The germline V gene encodes CDR1 DFQATT and CDR2 SNEGSKA (reference sequence). The CDR3 is made up of 13 amino acids.

Only a few counts were recorded for this clonotype. The chain is built from TRBV20-1 and TRBJ1-5, with unresolved D. V gave up 4 bases and J gave up 2 bases, with 9 bases separating them. Germline values: CDR1 DFQATT, CDR2 SNEGSKA (reference sequence). This CDR3 comprises 13 residues. The CDR3 bases are TGCAGTGCTATTACGAGGGGCAATCAGCCCCAGCATTTT. Its translation is CSAITRGNQPQHF.

This chain links TRBV6-1 with TRBJ1-6; a weak D match, TRBD1 (5 bases). CDR3 length: 14 amino acids. The V end was cut by 2 bases, the J end by 18 bases, with 20 bases between. Germline CDR1 reads MNHNS; CDR2 reads SASEGT. This CDR3 is CASSEKDGGISPHF. In nucleotides, the CDR3 is TGTGCCAGCAGTGAAAAGGATGGGGGGATTTCCCCCCACTTT.

The rearrangement links TRBV20-1 to TRBJ2-7; D gene uncertain. CDR1 DFQATT and CDR2 SNEGSKA come from the germline V gene (reference sequence). V lost 2 bases and J 4 bases, leaving 21 bases between the germline ends. This CDR3 has 16 residues. The CDR3 nucleotides are TGCAGTGCTAGACCGGTGGTAGCCGAAAAACCTTACGAGCAGTACTTC. Encoded protein: CSARPVVAEKPYEQYF.

This clonotype was picked up one time. This chain joins TRBV24-1 and TRBJ2-1, with TRBD1 matching over 8 bases. This CDR3 has 13 amino acids. V lost 3 bases and J lost 10; bases outside the gene matches: 4. Per the germline V gene, CDR1 is KGHDR and CDR2 is SFDVKD. The CDR3 protein is CATSDPDRVEQFF. The DNA of the CDR3 is TGTGCCACCAGTGATCCGGACAGGGTGGAGCAGTTCTTC.

This chain links TRBV2 with TRBJ2-5; 10 bases align to TRBD2. Germline loops: CDR1 SNHLY, CDR2 FYNNEI. V lost 3 bases, J lost 11 bases, and 15 bases stayed unmatched. The CDR3 covers 16 residues. The CDR3 spells CASSEWSSGSNNEQYF. The CDR3 nucleotides are TGTGCCAGCAGTGAGTGGTCTAGCGGGAGCAACAATGAGCAGTACTTC.

The table lists this clonotype with many counts. This chain uses TRBV29-1 with TRBJ1-4; D may be TRBD1 (6 bases). V lost 5 bases and J lost 6, with 10 bases in between. Per germline, CDR1 SQVTM and CDR2 ANQGSEA. CDR3 length: 12 amino acids. As DNA, the CDR3 is TGCAGCGTTATCAGGGGCGATGAAAAACTGTTTTTT. The encoded protein is CSVIRGDEKLFF.

This clonotype has more than one count but fewer than ten. The chain carries TRBV5-6 and TRBJ1-2; D not certain. Germline CDR1 is SGHDT and CDR2 is YYEEEE. Trimming pared 1 base from V and 5 bases from J, leaving 12 bases between. The CDR3 covers 14 residues. DNA for the CDR3: TGTGCCAGCAGCTTGATGGCCTTGGATTATGGCTACACCTTC. Protein product: CASSLMALDYGYTF.

The gene calls are TRBV6-5 and TRBJ2-7; the D gene is possibly TRBD1 (5 bases). Germline V gives CDR1 MNHEY, CDR2 SVGAGI. V was pared by 2 bases and J by 0 bases, with 14 bases between. This CDR3 has 16 residues. CDR3 nucleotides: TGTGCCAGCAGTTACCCCAGGGAATGGAGCTCCTACGAGCAGTACTTC. This encodes CASSYPREWSSYEQYF.

In its sample, this clonotype was seen many times. The genes are TRBV10-3 and TRBJ1-2; 10 bases match TRBD1. The junction had 3 bases not matched to a gene; V was cut back by 5 bases and J by 0 bases. Germline V gene sequence: CDR1 ENHRY, CDR2 SYGVKD. CDR3 size: 15 residues. The CDR3 DNA is TGTGCCATCAGTCCCGGGACAGGGGCTAACTATGGCTACACCTTC. Amino acids: CAISPGTGANYGYTF.